This TCR beta chain was identified in a study of circulating and synovial CD4+ cells in juvenile arthritis. General study results and limits: Traditional Vbeta family usage analysis missed the pathogenic-like versus bulk difference. Circulating pathogenic-like lymphocytes shared a substantially higher fraction of CDR3 sequences with synovium than bulk blood.

Repertoires were generated with immunoSEQ multiplex PCR, while TCRdb's copy carries only in-frame clones and drops some. The repertoire has about 34,000 clones, 95% of them found once; the top ten carry approximately 0.19%. V was cut by 9 bases and J by 7 bases, with 9 bases left in between. CDR1 and CDR2 (germline): SEHNR, FQNEAQ (reference sequence). The CDR3 has 11 amino acids. Only one count was recorded for this clone. The antigen is unknown. Source material: CD4+ T cells from blood. V is TRBV7-9 and J is TRBJ2-2; possible D gene TRBD2, 6 bases. This receptor was obtained from a human donor with juvenile idiopathic arthritis. CDR3 nucleotide sequence: TGTGCCAGTGGAGGGGACGGGGAGCTGTTTTTT. This translates into CASGGDGELFF.